This T cell receptor beta chain was observed in a study of shared clonotypes between healthy human individuals. The ends were cut back, 1 base at V and 5 bases at J, with 15 bases in the middle. The CDR3 totals 15 residues. Germline lookup yields CDR1 SGHTA and CDR2 FQGTGA. Assay used: immunoSEQ multiplex PCR; TCRdb lists only in-frame clones, some missing. There are around 2.1 million clones in the sample; 90% to 95% occur only once, and around 1.7% lies in the top ten. As defined, naive CD8 cells were CD45RO-negative and positively selected for CCR7, with terminally differentiated effector memory CD45RA+ cells excluded.

The sample taken for sequencing was naive CD8+ T cells from PBMCs. This chain connects TRBV7-3 to TRBJ2-7; TRBD2 is a possible D gene (5 bases). The receptor's source is a man younger than 35 in good health. Some clones in this sample may be carry-over from other donors' samples. CDR3 sequence reads: CASSLSSGSQHEQYF. DNA of the CDR3: TGTGCCAGCAGCTTAAGTTCGGGGTCTCAGCACGAGCAGTACTTC. Full variable domain (outside the CDR3, taken from reference TRBV7-3 and TRBJ2-7): GAGVSQTPSNKVTEKGKYVELRCDPISGHTALYWYRQSLGQGPEFLIYFQGTGAADDSGLPNDRFFAVRPEGSVSTLKIQRTERGDSAVYLCASSLSSGSQHEQYFGPGTRLTVT.